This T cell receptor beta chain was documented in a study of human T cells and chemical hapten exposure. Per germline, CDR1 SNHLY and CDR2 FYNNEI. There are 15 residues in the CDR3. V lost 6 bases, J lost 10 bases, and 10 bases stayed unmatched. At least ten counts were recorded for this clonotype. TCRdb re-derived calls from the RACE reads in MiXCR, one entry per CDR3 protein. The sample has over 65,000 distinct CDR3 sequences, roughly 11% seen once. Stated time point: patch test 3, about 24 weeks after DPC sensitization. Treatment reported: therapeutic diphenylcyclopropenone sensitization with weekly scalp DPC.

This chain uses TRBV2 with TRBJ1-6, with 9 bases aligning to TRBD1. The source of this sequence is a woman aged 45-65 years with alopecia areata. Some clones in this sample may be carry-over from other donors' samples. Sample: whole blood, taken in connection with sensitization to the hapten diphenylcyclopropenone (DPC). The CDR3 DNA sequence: TGTGCCAGCAGGAGGGACAGGGCCGCCCGGTCACCCCTCCACTTT. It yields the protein CASRRDRAARSPLHF. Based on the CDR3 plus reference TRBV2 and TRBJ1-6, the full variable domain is EPEVTQTPSHQVTQMGQEVILRCVPISNHLYFYWYRQILGQKVEFLVSFYNNEISEKSEIFDDQFSVERPDGSNFTLKIRSTKLEDSAMYFCASRRDRAARSPLHFGNGTRLTVT.